The 7 T cell receptor beta chains listed next were all sequenced from one sample in a study of CD8 T cells in ankylosing spondylitis. TCRdb reprocessed the 5' RACE reads with MiXCR, giving one entry per CDR3 protein. The table lists 200,000 or so distinct CDR3 sequences, roughly 26% of them singletons. The sequencing sample was made of blood, either unsorted or a sorted T cell fraction (not recorded which). The receptors were gathered from a male donor with ankylosing spondylitis or in good health (not recorded which).

This clonotype was counted a few times. V usage is TRBV6-5 and J usage is TRBJ1-1; 8 bases are a match to TRBD1. Germline V gives CDR1 MNHEY, CDR2 SVGAGI. The CDR3 contains 17 residues. With V trimmed by 3 bases and J by 4 bases, 13 bases remained unmatched. CDR3 region: CASSYPRSGGKGTEAFF. CDR3 nucleotides: TGTGCCAGCAGTTATCCCCGGTCAGGGGGCAAAGGCACTGAAGCTTTCTTT.

V usage is TRBV20-1 and J usage is TRBJ2-4; 8 bases agree with TRBD1. In germline, CDR1 is DFQATT, CDR2 SNEGSKA (reference sequence). Losses at the gene ends were 2 bases for V and 10 bases for J; bases not matched to a gene: 7. The CDR3 sequence is 13 residues long. The CDR3 is CSARIVQGAIQYF. The CDR3 coding sequence is TGCAGTGCTAGAATCGTCCAGGGGGCGATTCAGTACTTC.

This clonotype was counted at least ten times. V gene TRBV4-1 combines with J gene TRBJ1-2, with D uncertain. The V and J ends lost 5 bases and 0 bases respectively, with 7 bases between them. This CDR3 has 13 residues. Germline V gene data show CDR1 as MGHRA and CDR2 as YSYEKL. The CDR3 bases are TGCGCCAGCAGCGGCAGACCTAACTATGGCTACACCTTC. As protein: CASSGRPNYGYTF.

This chain joins TRBV12-3 or TRBV12-4 and TRBJ2-3, with D maybe TRBD2 (5 bases). Trimming stripped 7 bases from V and 2 bases from J, with 10 bases between. The CDR3 consists of 13 residues. The CDR3 loop is CASKLGNTDTQYF. The CDR3 DNA is TGTGCCAGCAAACTAGGGAACACAGATACGCAGTATTTT.

The chain has TRBV12-3 or TRBV12-4 and TRBJ2-1, with unresolved D. The CDR3 has 10 residues. V shed 8 bases and J shed 6 bases, with 5 bases lying between them. CDR3 nucleotides: TGTGCCAGCGCCCTCAATGAGCAGTTCTTC. It codes for CASALNEQFF.

This clonotype was seen more than once but under ten times. The genes are TRBV29-1 and TRBJ2-7; TRBD2 matches 9 bases. Looked up from germline, CDR1 is SQVTM and CDR2 is ANQGSEA. V lost 5 bases, J lost 2 bases, and 7 bases stayed unmatched. The CDR3 runs 14 residues. This CDR3 is CSVRTSSGAYEQYF. For the CDR3, the DNA is TGCAGCGTTCGGACCTCTAGCGGGGCCTACGAGCAGTACTTC.

The rearrangement links TRBV27 to TRBJ2-3, with TRBD2 matching 16 bases. Germline CDR1 is MNHEY and CDR2 is SMNVEV (reference sequence). Trimming at V came to 5 bases and at J to 4 bases, leaving 6 bases not matched to a gene. The CDR3 totals 17 residues. The CDR3 nucleotides read TGTGCCAGCAGTAGGGGGACTAGCGGGAGGGCTGCAGATACGCAGTATTTT. Encoded protein: CASSRGTSGRAADTQYF.